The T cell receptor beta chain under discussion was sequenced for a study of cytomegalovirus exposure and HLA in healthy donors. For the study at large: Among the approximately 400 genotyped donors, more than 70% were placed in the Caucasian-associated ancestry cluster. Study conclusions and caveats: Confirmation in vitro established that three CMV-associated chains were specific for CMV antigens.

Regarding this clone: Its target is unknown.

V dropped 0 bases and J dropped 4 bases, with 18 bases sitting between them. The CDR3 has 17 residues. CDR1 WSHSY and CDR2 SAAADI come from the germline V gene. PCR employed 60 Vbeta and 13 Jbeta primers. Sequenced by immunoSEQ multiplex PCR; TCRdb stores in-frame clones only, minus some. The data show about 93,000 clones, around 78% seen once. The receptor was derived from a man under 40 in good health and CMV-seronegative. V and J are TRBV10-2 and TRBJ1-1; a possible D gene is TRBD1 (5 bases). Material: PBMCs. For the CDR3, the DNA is TGCGCCAGCAGTGAGTCAGTAATCGGGGGGACGCTCACTGAAGCTTTCTTT. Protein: CASSESVIGGTLTEAFF.